These 16 T cell receptor beta chains were all obtained from the same sample, sequenced in a study of cytomegalovirus exposure and HLA in healthy donors (dated by TCRdb to 2016 to 2017). Library preparation used the immunoSEQ multiplex PCR assay. For the multiplex PCR, a mixture combining 60 forward primers for TCR Vbeta segments and 13 reverse primers for TCR Jbeta segments was used. TCRdb provides this immuneACCESS table in a form limited to in-frame rearrangements. Some clones are lacking; in checked studies, under half of them reflect an unresolved V gene, and why the rest are absent is not known. The table held for this sample gives around 75,000 clones. The leading ten clones occupy 12% to 15% of the sample. Sequencing was done on a sample of PBMCs. Every receptor here comes from a man in his fifties or sixties in good health and CMV-seropositive.

The chain carries TRBV5-1 and TRBJ1-5; 8 positions match TRBD1. The CDR3 covers 15 residues. The germline V gene encodes CDR1 SGHRS and CDR2 YFSETQ. Unmatched junction bases numbered 4, after V lost 0 bases and J lost 5 bases. CDR3 sequence: CASSLAGGGHQPQHF. In DNA, the CDR3 is TGCGCCAGCAGCTTGGCAGGGGGCGGTCATCAGCCCCAGCATTTT.

V and J are TRBV5-1 and TRBJ1-1; no clear D. V dropped 5 bases and J dropped 2 bases, with 10 bases sitting between them. Germline CDR1 and CDR2: SGHRS and YFSETQ. The CDR3 covers 13 residues. The CDR3 is CASRFTLNTEAFF. For the CDR3, the DNA is TGCGCCAGCAGATTCACTCTTAACACTGAAGCTTTCTTT.

The J gene is TRBJ2-3, the V gene TRBV6-1; 11 bases are a match to TRBD2. V trimming: 7 bases; J trimming: 6 bases; junction bases outside the gene matches: 9. This CDR3 region has 15 residues. CDR1 and CDR2 (germline): MNHNS, SASEGT. CDR3 loop: CASIRASGGPDTQYF. For the CDR3, the DNA is TGTGCCAGCATCCGGGCTAGCGGGGGGCCGGATACGCAGTATTTT.

The chain combines TRBV21-1 with TRBJ2-5; the D segment call TRBD1 is taken from the table without a DNA check. TRBV21-1 is shown as a pseudogene. This CDR3 region has 16 residues. The CDR3 loop is CASSKCGTGGQETQYF. The CDR3 DNA follows: TGTGCCAGCAGCAAATGCGGGACAGGGGGTCAGGAGACCCAGTACTTC.

V and J are TRBV21-1 and TRBJ1-2; the tabulated D call, TRBD1, remains unverified against the DNA. TRBV21-1 is noted as a pseudogene. The length of the CDR3 is 13 residues. CDR3 amino acids: CASSMDRGHGYTF. CDR3 in DNA: TGTGCCAGCAGCATGGACAGGGGGCATGGCTACACCTTC.

The rearrangement uses TRBV2 and TRBJ1-2, with D possibly being TRBD1 (5 bases). Trimming left V 7 bases short and J 4 bases short, with 7 bases between. Germline-derived CDR1 and CDR2 are SNHLY and FYNNEI. The CDR3 has 11 amino acids. In DNA form, the CDR3 reads TGTGCCAGCATCGACAGCTATGGCTACACCTTC. Translating gives CASIDSYGYTF.

V and J are TRBV19 and TRBJ1-5; 9 bases align to TRBD1. The CDR3 runs 17 residues. Germline V CDR1 and CDR2: LNHDA, SQIVND (reference sequence). J gave up 4 bases and V 7 bases, and 14 bases lay outside the gene matches. The DNA for the CDR3 is TGTGCCAGTACCCAAGAGAGGACAGGGGTAGGAAATCAGCCCCAGCATTTT. This codes for CASTQERTGVGNQPQHF. The entire variable domain, with the rest obtained from reference TRBV19 and TRBJ1-5, is as follows: DGGITQSPKYLFRKEGQNVTLSCEQNLNHDAMYWYRQDPGQGLRLIYYSQIVNDFQKGDIAEGYSVSREKKESFPLTVTSAQKNPTAFYLCASTQERTGVGNQPQHFGDGTRLSIL.

The J gene is TRBJ1-2, the V gene TRBV6-5, with D possibly matching TRBD1 (6 bases). Per the germline V gene, CDR1 is MNHEY and CDR2 is SVGAGI. V lost 2 bases to trimming and J lost 2 bases, with 12 bases between them. This CDR3 is 15 amino acids long. The CDR3 bases are TGTGCCAGCAGTTACAAGGGGGGGCCAAACTATGGCTACACCTTC. The encoded protein is CASSYKGGPNYGYTF.

The rearrangement links TRBV5-1 to TRBJ1-2; a possible D gene is TRBD1 (5 bases). CDR1 SGHRS and CDR2 YFSETQ come from the germline V gene. The CDR3 contains 15 residues. Trimming took off 0 bases at V and 3 bases at J, with 12 bases between the two ends. In nucleotides, the CDR3 is TGCGCCAGCAGCTTGGCCCAGGGAGGGCACTATGGCTACACCTTC. Amino acids: CASSLAQGGHYGYTF. Variable domain in full (rest from reference TRBV5-1 and TRBJ1-2): KAGVTQTPRYLIKTRGQQVTLSCSPISGHRSVSWYQQTPGQGLQFLFEYFSETQRNKGNFPGRFSGRQFSNSRSEMNVSTLELGDSALYLCASSLAQGGHYGYTFGSGTRLTVV.

The V gene is TRBV10-2, the J gene TRBJ2-7, with D hard to call. The CDR3 totals 13 residues. Trimming pared 4 bases from V and 2 bases from J, leaving 9 bases between. From germline, CDR1 is WSHSY and CDR2 SAAADI. CDR3 in DNA: TGCGCCAGCAGTGGCAGGAACGCCTACGAGCAGTACGTC. It is translated as CASSGRNAYEQYV.

The gene calls are TRBV5-6 and TRBJ1-1; D remains unclear. The V gene lost 6 bases and the J gene lost 5 bases, with 23 bases spanning the gap. Per germline, CDR1 SGHDT and CDR2 YYEEEE. There are 16 residues in the CDR3. In DNA, the CDR3 is TGTGCCAGCACCACATCGAGATATTCCGGGAGGACTGAAGCTTTCTTT. This translates into CASTTSRYSGRTEAFF.

V usage is TRBV7-6 and J usage is TRBJ2-5; 7 nucleotides line up with TRBD1. The CDR3 sequence is 13 residues long. The V and J ends lost 3 bases and 3 bases, in that order; junction bases with no gene match: 1. CDR1 is SGHVS and CDR2 is FNYEAQ in the germline V gene. CDR3 coding DNA: TGTGCCAGCAGCTTCGGGACAGAAGAGACCCAGTACTTC. It encodes CASSFGTEETQYF.

V is TRBV6-6 and J is TRBJ1-2, with a tentative D call TRBD1 (6 bases). V was clipped by 2 bases and J by 8 bases, with 12 bases between them. Germline lookup yields CDR1 MNHNY and CDR2 SVGAGI (reference sequence). This CDR3 is 13 amino acids long. CDR3 sequence (DNA): TGTGCCAGCAGTTACCGGGGGGCGCAGGGCTACACCTTC. It is translated as CASSYRGAQGYTF.

V is TRBV14 and J is TRBJ1-2, with unresolved D. The CDR3 runs to 14 residues. V lost 4 bases and J lost 0, with 9 bases in between. The germline CDR1 and CDR2 sequences are SGHDN and FVKESK. CDR3 sequence reads: CASSPLVANYGYTF. As DNA, the CDR3 is TGTGCCAGCAGCCCCCTAGTAGCTAACTATGGCTACACCTTC.

The chain has TRBV7-3 and TRBJ2-1, with 7 bases fitting TRBD1. Germline values: CDR1 SGHTA, CDR2 FQGTGA. The CDR3 contains 14 residues. V was clipped by 4 bases and J by 3 bases; unmatched bases: 3. CDR3 protein: CASSSGDSYNEQFF. The CDR3 nucleotides read TGTGCCAGCAGCTCAGGGGACAGCTACAATGAGCAGTTCTTC.

V and J are TRBV15 and TRBJ2-7, with a weak D call TRBD2 (5 bases). V shed 2 bases and J shed 6 bases, with 8 bases lying between them. In germline, CDR1 is LNHNV, CDR2 YYDKDF (reference sequence). This CDR3 has 12 residues. The CDR3 sequence is CATSRLGGEQYV. The CDR3 DNA reads TGTGCCACCAGCAGATTAGGAGGCGAGCAGTACGTC.